This T cell receptor beta chain is drawn from a study of T-cell reconstitution after alpha-beta-depleted transplantation in children. General study results and limits: When one year had passed after transplant, most T-cell counts and diversity came from newly produced T cells.

To note about this clonotype: The antigen is undetermined.

Between the trimmed V and J ends, which lost 5 bases and 1 base, there was a span of 15 bases. CDR1 is LNHDA, CDR2 SQIVND, per germline (reference sequence). CDR3 size: 15 residues. During its preparation, the TCRbeta library received unique molecular identifiers. TCRdb fed the PCR reads into MiXCR, producing one record per CDR3 protein. The profile shows hundreds of thousands of distinct CDR3 sequences, 13% of them singletons. This receptor was obtained from a male patient between 10 and 17 years old who had a stem cell transplant for acute myeloid leukemia, so the T cells may come from the graft donor. The V and J genes are TRBV19 and TRBJ2-7; perhaps TRBD2 as D (5 bases). This specimen consisted of PBMCs, mostly from graft donor cells, obtained 360 days after TCRalphabeta/CD19-depleted stem cell transplant. The CDR3 bases are TGTGCCAGTAGTGGAGGACGGATACCGTCCTACGAGCAGTACTTC. This codes for CASSGGRIPSYEQYF.